The 27 T cell receptor beta chains below come from one sample, sequenced in a study of a mutant IDH1 vaccine in newly diagnosed glioma. Time point in this sample: week 11, during vaccination. One vaccine dose held 300 ug of mutant IDH1 20-mer peptide and came with topical imiquimod. Method: immunoSEQ multiplex PCR; TCRdb's copy keeps in-frame clones and lacks some. The data contain roughly 130,000 clones, around 80% of them seen just once; the ten biggest clones take up less than 7%. Their recognized antigens are unknown. The material sequenced was PBMCs, taken from a glioma patient whose treatment included an IDH1 peptide vaccine. The receptors were gathered from a middle-aged man with glioma.

The genes are TRBV5-1 and TRBJ2-7; 9 nucleotides agree with TRBD2. CDR3 length: 14 amino acids. After removal of 2 bases from V and 3 bases from J, the junction contained 3 bases not matched to a gene. Germline CDR1 reads SGHRS; CDR2 reads YFSETQ. The CDR3 DNA is TGCGCCAGCAGCTTTGAAGCGGGGGGCTACGAGCAGTACTTC. This gives the protein CASSFEAGGYEQYF.

The chain joins TRBV7-2 to TRBJ1-2, with D possibly being TRBD1 (6 bases). From germline, CDR1 is SGHTA and CDR2 FQGNSA. The CDR3 spans 14 residues. Trimming pared 4 bases from V and 3 bases from J, leaving 12 bases between. The CDR3 spells CASSSPHRDYGYTF. The CDR3 bases are TGTGCCAGCAGCTCCCCCCACAGGGACTATGGCTACACCTTC.

The chain recombines TRBV5-6 with TRBJ1-1; TRBD1 matches 9 bases. The length of the CDR3 is 14 residues. Per germline, CDR1 SGHDT and CDR2 YYEEEE. Trimming took 4 bases from V and 6 from J; bases not matched to a gene: 7. The CDR3 DNA is TGTGCCAGCAGCGAAACAGGGGGCCCCCCTGAAGCTTTCTTT. Translation gives CASSETGGPPEAFF.

The J gene is TRBJ2-7, the V gene TRBV10-3; 8 positions match TRBD1. After removal of 4 bases from V and 6 bases from J, the junction contained 11 bases not matched to a gene. The germline gives CDR1 ENHRY, CDR2 SYGVKD. The CDR3 runs to 15 residues. The CDR3 sequence: CAISGRQGSGGEQYF. The CDR3 DNA sequence: TGTGCCATCAGTGGCCGACAGGGGTCAGGAGGCGAGCAGTACTTC.

The chain combines TRBV19 with TRBJ1-5, with 8 bases fitting TRBD1. Losses at the gene ends were 2 bases for V and 3 bases for J; bases not matched to a gene: 9. The CDR3 sequence is 17 residues long. Per germline, CDR1 LNHDA and CDR2 SQIVND (reference sequence). The CDR3 loop reads CASSIFGTGSFNQPQHF. As DNA, the CDR3 is TGTGCCAGTAGTATATTTGGGACAGGTAGTTTCAATCAGCCCCAGCATTTT.

The rearrangement uses TRBV5-8 and TRBJ2-2; maybe TRBD1 (5 bases). Germline CDR1 reads SGHTS; CDR2 reads YDEGEE. The CDR3 sequence is 14 residues long. Trimming removed 4 bases at V and 7 bases at J, with 14 bases between. The CDR3 DNA reads as TGTGCCAGCAGCCGCAGGGATAGAAGCGGGGAGCTGTTTTTT. As protein: CASSRRDRSGELFF.

CDR3 nucleotides: TGTGCCAGCAGCCCCCGGACAGGGGGGTCTCAAGGCTACACCTTC. Amino acids: CASSPRTGGSQGYTF. This chain uses TRBV7-3 with TRBJ1-2, with TRBD1 matching 10 bases. CDR1 is SGHTA, CDR2 FQGTGA, per germline. This CDR3 spans 15 amino acids. V lost 5 bases to trimming and J lost 8 bases; unmatched junction nucleotides: 11.

The rearrangement joins TRBV7-9 to TRBJ2-7; D unresolved. Germline values: CDR1 SEHNR, CDR2 FQNEAQ (reference sequence). CDR3 size: 12 residues. V lost 1 base, J lost 3 bases, and 4 bases lay in between. CDR3 sequence (DNA): TGTGCCAGCAGCTTAGGGTTCTACGAGCAGTACTTC. Translating gives CASSLGFYEQYF.

The chain has TRBV5-1 and TRBJ2-7; unclear D gene. Trimming pared 0 bases from V and 0 bases from J, leaving 10 bases between. Germline V CDR1 and CDR2: SGHRS, YFSETQ. The CDR3 has 15 residues. Here the CDR3 reads CASSLGHFPSYEQYF. In DNA, the CDR3 is TGCGCCAGCAGCTTGGGACACTTCCCCTCCTACGAGCAGTACTTC. Based on the CDR3 plus reference TRBV5-1 and TRBJ2-7, the full variable domain is KAGVTQTPRYLIKTRGQQVTLSCSPISGHRSVSWYQQTPGQGLQFLFEYFSETQRNKGNFPGRFSGRQFSNSRSEMNVSTLELGDSALYLCASSLGHFPSYEQYFGPGTRLTVT.

This chain uses TRBV9 with TRBJ2-1; TRBD2 matches at 8 bases. From germline, CDR1 is SGDLS and CDR2 YYNGEE. This CDR3 has 17 residues. With V trimmed by 4 bases and J by 3 bases, 12 bases remained unmatched. The CDR3 sequence is CASSSTHSSGFYNEQFF. The CDR3 coding sequence is TGTGCCAGCAGCTCGACCCATTCTAGCGGGTTCTACAATGAGCAGTTCTTC. The variable domain in full, with the rest retrieved from reference TRBV9 and TRBJ2-1, is DSGVTQTPKHLITATGQRVTLRCSPRSGDLSVYWYQQSLDQGLQFLIQYYNGEERAKGNILERFSAQQFPDLHSELNLSSLELGDSALYFCASSSTHSSGFYNEQFFGPGTRLTVL.

This clone was detected once. The chain has TRBV5-6 and TRBJ2-7; maybe TRBD1 (5 bases). The CDR3 consists of 15 residues. Germline V gene sequence: CDR1 SGHDT, CDR2 YYEEEE. V lost 2 bases to trimming and J lost 0 bases, with 12 bases between them. The CDR3 here is CASSFPTDTSYEQYF. CDR3 coding DNA: TGTGCCAGCAGCTTTCCGACAGACACCTCCTACGAGCAGTACTTC.

The V and J genes are TRBV21-1 and TRBJ2-1. TRBV21-1 has pseudogene status. The CDR3 is 14 amino acids. The CDR3 region is CASSNGNGDDEQFF. CDR3 DNA sequence: TGTGCCAGCAGCAATGGGAACGGGGACGATGAGCAGTTCTTC.

The rearrangement joins TRBV6-5 to TRBJ1-5, with TRBD1 matching over 7 bases. Losses at the gene ends were 2 bases for V and 4 bases for J; bases not matched to a gene: 5. CDR3 length: 15 amino acids. Germline V gene lookup returns CDR1 MNHEY and CDR2 SVGAGI. Written as DNA, the CDR3 is TGTGCCAGCAGTTACACCGGGACAGCTAATCAGCCCCAGCATTTT. Encoded protein: CASSYTGTANQPQHF.

The rearrangement joins TRBV10-3 to TRBJ2-1; D not certain. The length of the CDR3 is 12 residues. V gave up 2 bases and J gave up 9 bases, with 8 bases separating them. In germline, CDR1 is ENHRY, CDR2 SYGVKD. DNA for the CDR3: TGTGCCATCAGTGAGCCCGCCCCTGAGCAGTTCTTC. As protein: CAISEPAPEQFF.

The chain uses TRBV5-1 and TRBJ1-2; 8 bases match TRBD1. Losses at the gene ends were 3 bases for V and 4 bases for J; bases not matched to a gene: 2. Germline values: CDR1 SGHRS, CDR2 YFSETQ. This CDR3 is 13 amino acids long. This CDR3 reads CASSWTGTYGYTF. CDR3 DNA: TGCGCCAGCAGCTGGACAGGGACCTATGGCTACACCTTC.

The chain links TRBV5-4 to TRBJ2-7; TRBD1 matches at 10 bases. CDR1 SGHNT and CDR2 YYREEE come from the germline V gene (reference sequence). This CDR3 region has 14 residues. J was trimmed by 0 bases and V by 3 bases; bases with no gene match: 0. CDR3 DNA: TGTGCCAGCAGCTGGGACAGGGGCTCCTACGAGCAGTACTTC. It is translated as CASSWDRGSYEQYF.

J is TRBJ1-2 and V is TRBV12-2; the tabulated D call, TRBD1, remains unverified against the DNA. TRBV12-2 represents a pseudogene. The CDR3 runs 12 residues. The chain's CDR3 is CASRSGARGYTF. CDR3 sequence (DNA): TGTGCAAGTCGCTCAGGCGCCAGGGGCTACACCTTC.

The V and J genes are TRBV2 and TRBJ2-3; 10 nucleotides line up with TRBD2. The CDR3 loop spans 16 amino acids. V was clipped by 4 bases and J by 5 bases; unmatched bases: 9. From germline, CDR1 is SNHLY and CDR2 FYNNEI. The CDR3 bases are TGTGCCAGCAGTGTACGAGCGGGAGGGCCAATAGATACGCAGTATTTT. It encodes CASSVRAGGPIDTQYF.

The V call is TRBV6-5, the J call TRBJ2-3, with D perhaps matching TRBD1 or TRBD2 (6 bases each). V dropped 8 bases and J dropped 1 base, with 13 bases sitting between them. CDR3 length equals 14 residues. Germline CDR1 MNHEY, CDR2 SVGAGI. CDR3 bases: TGTGCCAGCGCCCTGGGGGGCCGCACAGATACGCAGTATTTT. This translates into CASALGGRTDTQYF.

This clone was picked up one time. The CDR3 protein is CASSLVLAGGWETQYF. CDR3 bases: TGTGCCAGCAGCTTAGTCCTAGCGGGGGGTTGGGAGACCCAGTACTTC. The V and J genes are TRBV7-8 and TRBJ2-5; TRBD2 matches at 11 bases. The CDR3 covers 16 residues. CDR1 and CDR2 (germline): SGHVS, FQNEAQ. Trimming removed 1 base from V and 5 bases from J; junction bases left unmatched: 6.

V and J are TRBV4-3 and TRBJ2-6, with D perhaps matching TRBD2 (5 bases). Trimming shortened V by 0 bases and J by 2 bases, and 8 bases separated the two germline ends. This CDR3 is built from 16 residues. The germline V gene encodes CDR1 LGHNA and CDR2 YSLEER. The CDR3 nucleotides are TGCGCCAGCAGCCAAGATCCGGGGACTGGGGCCAACGTCCTGACTTTC. Translation: CASSQDPGTGANVLTF.

Ten or more counts support this clone. The V call is TRBV7-3, the J call TRBJ2-1, with 7 bases matching TRBD1. V lost 2 bases to trimming and J lost 10 bases; unmatched junction nucleotides: 8. Looked up from germline, CDR1 is SGHTA and CDR2 is FQGTGA. The CDR3 totals 14 residues. The CDR3 loop is CASSLSIGQAEQFF. CDR3 DNA: TGTGCCAGCAGCTTATCTATCGGACAGGCGGAGCAGTTCTTC.

This chain joins TRBV5-4 and TRBJ2-5; D possibly corresponds to TRBD2 (7 bases). Germline V gene lookup returns CDR1 SGHNT and CDR2 YYREEE (reference sequence). V was shortened by 3 bases and J by 2 bases, with 20 bases between the two germline ends. This CDR3 has 17 amino acids. DNA for the CDR3: TGTGCCAGCAGCTATAAGGGGGGGCGCATCGGACAAGAGACCCAGTACTTC. Translated, it gives CASSYKGGRIGQETQYF. The whole variable domain, filled in from reference TRBV5-4 and TRBJ2-5, reads ETGVTQSPTHLIKTRGQQVTLRCSSQSGHNTVSWYQQALGQGPQFIFQYYREEENGRGNFPPRFSGLQFPNYSSELNVNALELDDSALYLCASSYKGGRIGQETQYFGPGTRLLVL.

This sequence joins TRBV5-4 and TRBJ1-4; perhaps TRBD1 as D (6 bases). This CDR3 has 14 amino acids. The V and J ends lost 2 bases and 8 bases respectively, with 13 bases between them. Germline V gene data show CDR1 as SGHNT and CDR2 as YYREEE (reference sequence). The CDR3 is CASSLNQDSEKLFF. In nucleotides, the CDR3 is TGTGCCAGCAGCTTAAATCAGGACAGCGAAAAACTGTTTTTT.

The chain links TRBV28 to TRBJ2-3; a possible D gene is TRBD2 (6 bases). Germline CDR1 is MDHEN and CDR2 is SYDVKM. The CDR3 contains 17 residues. V lost 3 bases and J 2 bases, leaving 18 bases between the germline ends. This CDR3 reads CASSFGPSAITTDTQYF. The CDR3 coding sequence is TGTGCCAGCAGTTTTGGTCCTAGCGCGATCACCACAGATACGCAGTATTTT.

The genes are TRBV7-2 and TRBJ2-7; 13 bases match TRBD2. Germline CDR1 is SGHTA and CDR2 is FQGNSA. This CDR3 has 15 amino acids. V gave up 4 bases and J gave up 1 base; unmatched junction bases: 1. CDR3 amino acids: CASSWGLAGSYEQYF. CDR3 coding DNA: TGTGCCAGCAGCTGGGGACTAGCGGGGTCCTACGAGCAGTACTTC.

This clone was seen just once. The chain is built from TRBV5-1 and TRBJ2-1; D tentatively reads TRBD1 or TRBD2 (5 bases each). The CDR3 is 15 amino acids. Germline assignment: CDR1 SGHRS and CDR2 YFSETQ. The germline V and J ends were trimmed by 3 bases and 5 bases, with 15 bases remaining between them. CDR3 in amino acids: CASSYQPGAHNEQFF. The DNA for the CDR3 is TGCGCCAGCAGCTACCAACCCGGGGCGCACAATGAGCAGTTCTTC.